Listed here are 28 T cell receptor beta chains from one sample, sequenced in a study of CD8 T cells in ankylosing spondylitis. Via MiXCR, TCRdb re-called the 5' RACE reads, giving one row per CDR3 protein. The sample has 800,000 to 900,000 distinct CDR3 sequences, about an eighth seen once. Their cognate antigens are unknown. Study-wide points: In ankylosing spondylitis blood, a motif of roughly eight highly homologous TCR beta variants appeared characteristic.

The sample comprised blood, either unsorted or a sorted T cell fraction (not recorded which). These receptors all stem from a male donor with ankylosing spondylitis.

The chain employs TRBV20-1 and TRBJ1-5; a weak D match, TRBD1 (6 bases). The ends were cut back, 7 bases at V and 6 bases at J, with 16 bases in the middle. CDR1 is DFQATT and CDR2 is SNEGSKA in the germline V gene (reference sequence). There are 13 residues in the CDR3. The CDR3 nucleotides read TGCAGTGTTAGGGGGGATGGGGGTCAGCCCCAGCATTTT. It yields the protein CSVRGDGGQPQHF.

This clonotype was detected ten times or more. The V call is TRBV12-3 or TRBV12-4, the J call TRBJ2-3, with 8 bases that match TRBD2. There are 14 residues in the CDR3. The V segment lost 5 bases and the J segment 5 bases; nucleotides outside the gene matches: 6. CDR3: CASSPGLARDTQYF. CDR3 in DNA: TGTGCCAGCAGTCCAGGACTAGCTAGAGATACGCAGTATTTT.

This rearrangement joins TRBV7-2 to TRBJ1-4, with D possibly TRBD1 on 6 matching bases. CDR3 length: 17 residues. Trimming stripped 1 base from V and 3 bases from J, with 15 bases between. Per the germline V gene, CDR1 is SGHTA and CDR2 is FQGNSA. The CDR3 coding sequence is TGTGCCAGCAGCTTAGTCCCGGGGGCTGGGGCTAATGAAAAACTGTTTTTT. Encoded protein: CASSLVPGAGANEKLFF.

This rearrangement joins TRBV20-1 to TRBJ2-7; D could derive from TRBD1 or TRBD2 (5 bases each). Germline CDR1 reads DFQATT; CDR2 reads SNEGSKA (reference sequence). This CDR3 region has 16 residues. V lost 0 bases and J 0 bases, leaving 15 bases between the germline ends. CDR3 nucleotide sequence: TGCAGTGCTAGAGACGATAGTGGGGGACCCTCCTACGAGCAGTACTTC. It encodes CSARDDSGGPSYEQYF.

This clonotype has a count of ten or more. J is TRBJ2-3 and V is TRBV20-1; D unresolved. This CDR3 comprises 13 residues. The germline V and J ends were trimmed by 1 base and 0 bases, with 5 bases remaining between them. The germline V gene has CDR1 DFQATT and CDR2 SNEGSKA (reference sequence). For the CDR3, the DNA is TGCAGTGCTAGAGGGGCGAGCACAGATACGCAGTATTTT. Its protein is CSARGASTDTQYF.

This chain links TRBV24-1 with TRBJ2-6; D unresolved. CDR1 and CDR2 (germline): KGHDR, SFDVKD. This CDR3 contains 19 residues. V lost 3 bases, J lost 0 bases, and 17 bases lay in between. CDR3 protein: CATSDPTSDGDSGANVLTF. The CDR3 DNA reads as TGTGCCACCAGTGATCCAACCTCGGACGGAGACTCTGGGGCCAACGTCCTGACTTTC.

This rearrangement joins TRBV15 to TRBJ2-7, with D possibly being TRBD1 (6 bases). Germline V gene lookup returns CDR1 LNHNV and CDR2 YYDKDF (reference sequence). This CDR3 is 14 amino acids long. V was pared by 1 base and J by 3 bases, with 10 bases between. The CDR3 coding sequence is TGTGCCACCAGCAGAGGGACAGTAGACTACGAGCAGTACTTC. Protein sequence: CATSRGTVDYEQYF.

This clonotype was found a few times. CDR3 DNA: TGCGCCAGCAGACAAGTCGGTGGGCGAGACTATGGCTACACCTTC. Translation: CASRQVGGRDYGYTF. V and J are TRBV5-1 and TRBJ1-2; D not certain. CDR3 length equals 15 residues. Looked up from germline, CDR1 is SGHRS and CDR2 is YFSETQ. V was clipped by 5 bases and J by 3 bases, with 17 bases between them.

Only a few counts were recorded for this clonotype. The chain is built from TRBV6-4 and TRBJ2-1, with TRBD2 as a possible D gene (5 bases). CDR1 and CDR2 (germline): MRHNA, SNTAGT. This CDR3 has 14 residues. The V end was cut by 11 bases, the J end by 2 bases, with 16 bases between. The CDR3 is CALPLASPYNEQFF. CDR3 bases: TGTGCCCTTCCATTAGCGAGTCCCTACAATGAGCAGTTCTTC.

This clonotype was seen only a few times. V usage is TRBV6-2 or TRBV6-3 and J usage is TRBJ1-2; no clear D. CDR3 size: 12 residues. Between the trimmed V and J ends, which lost 2 bases and 7 bases, there was a span of 8 bases. Germline CDR1 reads MNHEY; CDR2 reads SVGEGT. CDR3 loop: CASSYPQSGYTF. The CDR3 bases are TGTGCCAGCAGTTACCCACAGAGTGGCTACACCTTC.

The sample holds many counts of this clonotype. The chain combines TRBV20-1 with TRBJ2-5; either TRBD1 or TRBD2 may fit D (5 bases each). This CDR3 is 14 amino acids long. The V gene lost 5 bases and the J gene lost 5 bases, with 18 bases spanning the gap. Germline lookup yields CDR1 DFQATT and CDR2 SNEGSKA (reference sequence). Here the CDR3 reads CSAEPGSGRETQYF. The CDR3 region has the DNA TGCAGTGCTGAACCAGGTTCGGGGCGGGAGACCCAGTACTTC.

This chain links TRBV4-1 with TRBJ1-2, with TRBD1 as a possible D gene (6 bases). The CDR3 is 16 amino acids. Trimming removed 1 base from V and 4 bases from J, with 16 bases in between. CDR1 and CDR2 from the germline V gene are MGHRA and YSYEKL. The chain's CDR3 is CASSQGGQGKAYGYTF. In DNA, the CDR3 is TGCGCCAGCAGCCAAGGAGGCCAGGGGAAAGCCTATGGCTACACCTTC.

V usage is TRBV12-3 or TRBV12-4 and J usage is TRBJ2-2, with a possible D match to TRBD2 (6 bases). V was clipped by 4 bases and J by 0 bases, with 9 bases between them. The CDR3 loop spans 15 amino acids. Here the CDR3 reads CASSSWEANTGELFF. CDR3 bases: TGTGCCAGCAGTTCCTGGGAGGCGAACACCGGGGAGCTGTTTTTT.

This clonotype showed up just a few times. The rearrangement joins TRBV4-2 to TRBJ2-5; D tentatively fits TRBD1 or TRBD2 (5 bases each). V lost 2 bases and J lost 5, with 18 bases in between. Germline V CDR1 and CDR2: LGHNA, YNFKEQ. The CDR3 length is 16 residues. In DNA form, the CDR3 reads TGTGCCAGCAGCCAAAAGGCCGGGACGCCAGGGGAGACCCAGTACTTC. Amino acids: CASSQKAGTPGETQYF.

This clonotype was detected a few times. The rearrangement joins TRBV4-2 to TRBJ2-1; D is uncertain. The ends were cut back, 2 bases at V and 6 bases at J, with 17 bases in the middle. Germline CDR1 reads LGHNA; CDR2 reads YNFKEQ. This CDR3 has 16 amino acids. CDR3 DNA: TGTGCCAGCAGCCAACTCGGAGTACATTTGTTCAATGAGCAGTTCTTC. This encodes CASSQLGVHLFNEQFF.

The chain employs TRBV7-8 and TRBJ2-4; D unresolved. V was trimmed by 1 base and J by 6 bases, leaving 7 bases between them. This CDR3 comprises 13 residues. Germline CDR1 is SGHVS and CDR2 is FQNEAQ. The CDR3 protein is CASSLGPGNIQYF. The CDR3 coding sequence is TGTGCCAGCAGCTTAGGCCCGGGAAACATTCAGTACTTC.

This clonotype came up a few times. This sequence joins TRBV5-1 and TRBJ2-1; D tentatively fits TRBD1 or TRBD2 (6 bases each). The CDR3 extends over 15 amino acids. In germline, CDR1 is SGHRS, CDR2 YFSETQ. Trimming removed 2 bases at V and 6 bases at J, with 15 bases between. The CDR3 DNA reads TGCGCCAGCAGCTTCGCGGGAAGGGGGGCCAATGAGCAGTTCTTC. Amino acid sequence: CASSFAGRGANEQFF.

This clonotype was seen ten or more times. The chain joins TRBV7-6 to TRBJ1-6; a possible D gene is TRBD1 (6 bases). CDR3 length equals 14 residues. Germline-derived CDR1 and CDR2 are SGHVS and FNYEAQ. V shed 1 base and J shed 5 bases, with 6 bases lying between them. In nucleotides, the CDR3 is TGTGCCAGCAGCTTAGGGACAGATAATTCACCCCTCCACTTT. It is translated as CASSLGTDNSPLHF.

This CDR3 is CASSSTGIGGELFF. For the CDR3, the DNA is TGTGCCAGCAGTTCCACAGGGATCGGCGGGGAGCTGTTTTTT. The V and J genes are TRBV12-3 or TRBV12-4 and TRBJ2-2, with a weak D call TRBD1 (6 bases). The CDR3 loop spans 14 amino acids. With 4 bases removed from V and 7 bases from J, the gap between germline ends came to 13 bases.

The table lists this clonotype with a count of one. V and J are TRBV7-1 and TRBJ2-7; 8 bases are a match to TRBD2. TRBV7-1 qualifies as an ORF whose function is uncertain. V was pared by 5 bases and J by 11 bases, with 11 bases of the junction left unmatched. The CDR3 spans 13 residues. CDR3: CASSLSGSNREYF. CDR3 nucleotides: TGTGCCAGCAGCCTCAGCGGGAGTAATCGGGAGTACTTC.

As to this clonotype: The missing conserved phenylalanine or tryptophan at the end of this CDR3 makes a read error likely. The V and J genes are TRBV5-1 and TRBJ2-3; no definite D call. CDR3 length: 14 amino acids. Deletions cut 0 bases from V and 2 bases from J, with 7 bases between. Germline assignment: CDR1 SGHRS and CDR2 YFSETQ. CDR3 sequence reads: CASSLEPTTDTQYI. CDR3 in DNA: TGCGCCAGCAGCTTGGAGCCAACCACAGATACGCAGTATATT.

This chain joins TRBV20-1 and TRBJ1-5, with TRBD1 identical over 9 bases. This CDR3 contains 15 residues. From germline, CDR1 is DFQATT and CDR2 SNEGSKA (reference sequence). V was clipped by 6 bases and J by 5 bases; unmatched bases: 11. CDR3 nucleotides: TGCAGTGCGCGCCGGCCGGGACAGGGCGATCAGCCCCAGCATTTT. Translating it yields CSARRPGQGDQPQHF.

This clonotype was found a few times. The genes are TRBV2 and TRBJ1-1; D gene ambiguous. V was trimmed by 6 bases and J by 4 bases, leaving 15 bases between them. Germline V lookup: CDR1 SNHLY, CDR2 FYNNEI. The length of the CDR3 is 14 residues. This chain's CDR3 is CASSKGSVGTEAFF. CDR3 DNA: TGTGCCAGCAGCAAGGGCAGCGTCGGCACTGAAGCTTTCTTT.

The chain joins TRBV7-2 to TRBJ1-1; D call uncertain. The ends were cut back, 5 bases at V and 6 bases at J, with 16 bases in the middle. Germline CDR1 reads SGHTA; CDR2 reads FQGNSA. The CDR3 extends over 14 amino acids. CDR3 sequence reads: CASSQTAADPEAFF. The DNA of the CDR3 is TGTGCCAGCAGCCAAACTGCGGCAGATCCTGAAGCTTTCTTT.

This rearrangement joins TRBV6-2 or TRBV6-3 to TRBJ2-1; possible D gene TRBD2, 7 bases. V shed 5 bases and J shed 7 bases, with 21 bases lying between them. From germline, CDR1 is MNHEY and CDR2 SVGEGT. This CDR3 has 16 amino acids. CDR3 loop: CASSPRGADGKNEQFF. CDR3 sequence (DNA): TGTGCCAGCAGTCCCCGGGGGGCGGACGGAAAGAATGAGCAGTTCTTC.

This clonotype was detected ten times or more. This chain connects TRBV29-1 to TRBJ1-5, with D unresolved. The V gene's germline CDR1 is SQVTM and CDR2 ANQGSEA. There are 12 residues in the CDR3. V lost 5 bases, J lost 3 bases, and 8 bases lay in between. This chain's CDR3 is CSVQSVNQPQHF. The CDR3, as DNA: TGCAGCGTTCAAAGTGTCAATCAGCCCCAGCATTTT.

This chain links TRBV18 with TRBJ1-4; possibly TRBD1 for D (6 bases). Germline lookup yields CDR1 KGHSH and CDR2 LQKENI. CDR3 length equals 13 residues. V gave up 4 bases and J gave up 5 bases, with 8 bases separating them. The CDR3 here is CASSRDKNEKLFF. Here the CDR3 DNA reads TGTGCCAGCTCACGGGACAAGAATGAAAAACTGTTTTTT. The variable domain in full, with the rest retrieved from reference TRBV18 and TRBJ1-4, is NAGVMQNPRHLVRRRGQEARLRCSPMKGHSHVYWYRQLPEEGLKFMVYLQKENIIDESGMPKERFSAEFPKEGPSILRIQQVVRGDSAAYFCASSRDKNEKLFFGSGTQLSVL.

This clonotype was seen a handful of times. The chain recombines TRBV2 with TRBJ1-1, with D maybe TRBD1 (5 bases). The CDR3 runs to 14 residues. The germline V gene has CDR1 SNHLY and CDR2 FYNNEI. V dropped 4 bases and J dropped 3 bases, with 12 bases sitting between them. The CDR3 spells CASSVKGGDTEAFF. In DNA form, the CDR3 reads TGTGCCAGCAGTGTAAAAGGAGGGGACACTGAAGCTTTCTTT.